This section outlines one TCR beta chain sequence together with its context. Its antigen is still unknown. The sample is drawn from a study of immune evolution from preneoplasia to lung adenocarcinoma. Study-level points and caveats: Later-stage lesions seemingly showed higher T cell density and diversity than normal lung.

The repertoire was sequenced with immunoSEQ multiplex PCR; TCRdb's copy has only in-frame clones and lacks some. The profile shows 8,500 to 14,000 clones, around 78% of them singletons. V shed 5 bases, J shed 7 bases, and the junction held 8 bases outside the gene matches. Per the germline V gene, CDR1 is SGDLS and CDR2 is YYNGEE. The CDR3 has 14 amino acids. Sample: FFPE minimally invasive lung adenocarcinoma tissue. The J gene is TRBJ1-4, the V gene TRBV9; 7 bases agree with TRBD1. This sequence originates from a person aged 60-80 years with lung adenocarcinoma. The CDR3 region is CASSSQGLGEKLFF. CDR3 coding DNA: TGTGCCAGCAGTTCACAGGGGCTGGGTGAAAAACTGTTTTTT.